This T cell receptor (beta chain) stems from a study of spatial heterogeneity in lung cancer. Study at large: At a median of roughly two years after resection, follow-up PBMC samples were sequenced when available.

Described time point: blood at routine non-recurrence follow-up after resection. Sequencing of whole RNA from tumor, nontumor lung or frozen PBMC involved no sorting. TCRdb recomputed calls from the 5' RACE reads with MiXCR, one row per CDR3 protein. The profile shows about 52,000 distinct CDR3 sequences, 6% to 8.5% of them singletons. This clonotype showed up many times. Germline V lookup: CDR1 ENHRY, CDR2 SYGVKD. This CDR3 contains 14 residues. V was shortened by 10 bases and J by 0 bases, with 10 bases between the two germline ends. The chain has TRBV10-3 and TRBJ2-6; no reliable D call. This receptor was identified in a female donor with early-stage non-small cell lung cancer. The sample in question was PBMCs, obtained at follow-up. CDR3 sequence reads: CATGGSSGANVLTF. CDR3 nucleotide sequence: TGTGCCACTGGTGGCTCCTCTGGGGCCAACGTCCTGACTTTC.